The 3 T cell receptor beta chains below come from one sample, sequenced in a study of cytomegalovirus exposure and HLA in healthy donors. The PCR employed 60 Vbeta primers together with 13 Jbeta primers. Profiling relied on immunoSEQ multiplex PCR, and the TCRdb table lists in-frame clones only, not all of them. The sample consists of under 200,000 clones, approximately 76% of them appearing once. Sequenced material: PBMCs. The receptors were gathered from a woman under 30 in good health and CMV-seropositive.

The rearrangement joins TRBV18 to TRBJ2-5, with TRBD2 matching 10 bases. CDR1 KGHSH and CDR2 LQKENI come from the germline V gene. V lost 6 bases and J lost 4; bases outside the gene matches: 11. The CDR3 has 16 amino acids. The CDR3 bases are TGTGCCAGCTCTCCAAGAACCGGGACTAGCGCAGAGACCCAGTACTTC. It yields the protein CASSPRTGTSAETQYF.

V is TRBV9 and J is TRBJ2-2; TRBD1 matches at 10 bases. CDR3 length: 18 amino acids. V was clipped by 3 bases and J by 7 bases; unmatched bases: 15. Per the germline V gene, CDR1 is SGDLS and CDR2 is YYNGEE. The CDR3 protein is CASSASPKTGGGGGELFF. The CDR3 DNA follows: TGTGCCAGCAGCGCGAGCCCCAAGACAGGGGGCGGTGGCGGGGAGCTGTTTTTT.

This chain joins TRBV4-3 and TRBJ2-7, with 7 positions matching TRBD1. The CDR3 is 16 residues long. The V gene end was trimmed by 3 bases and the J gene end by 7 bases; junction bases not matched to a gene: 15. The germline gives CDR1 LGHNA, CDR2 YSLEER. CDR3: CASSQGKDRTLGEQYF. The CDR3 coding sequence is TGCGCCAGCAGCCAGGGAAAGGACAGGACCCTAGGGGAGCAGTACTTC.